Here is one TCR beta chain with its context. Its antigen is not identified. The CDR3 extends over 14 amino acids. J gave up 1 base and V 7 bases, and 7 bases lay outside the gene matches. Germline V CDR1 and CDR2: SGHNT, YYREEE (reference sequence). These data originate in a study of shared clonotypes between healthy human individuals. Study background: Each donor contributed plates that comprised three CD4 naive, three CD4 memory, two CD8 naive and one CD8 memory. Study-wide results and limits: Clonotypes which were not shared had lower generation probabilities than clonotypes that all four donors shared.

Repertoires were generated with immunoSEQ multiplex PCR, while TCRdb's copy carries only in-frame clones and drops some. The table includes around 1.1 million clones, around three quarters detected once. This chain uses TRBV5-4 with TRBJ2-7; TRBD2 matches at 8 bases. Input material: memory CD4+ T cells from PBMCs. Subset denoted: CD45RA-negative fraction. The receptor comes from a man between 18 and 35 years old in good health. Some clones in this sample may be carry-over from other donors' samples. The CDR3 here is CASFGERESYEQYF. CDR3 bases: TGTGCCAGCTTCGGTGAGCGGGAGTCCTACGAGCAGTACTTC.